What follows is one T cell receptor (beta chain) and its context. The source of the sample is a study of blood T cell repertoires in COVID-19. At the level of the study: There were acute and convalescent COVID-19 samples, and they came from the United States, Italy and Spain. Sources were T cells, B-cell-depleted T cells, or PBMCs; the material itself was cDNA or gDNA.

As originally analysed: Estimation of nucleated cell counts was performed using reference gene primer amplification. This table comes from immunoSEQ multiplex PCR, and its TCRdb copy is limited to in-frame clones, with some not included. V, J and clone size are taken as reported in that table, and D and trimming were inferred from the DNA itself. Here the sample spans under 30,000 clones, roughly 84% being singletons. The V and J ends lost 4 bases and 1 base respectively, with 14 bases between them. Germline values: CDR1 SGHDT, CDR2 YYEEEE. There are 15 residues in the CDR3. This TCR came from a man aged 45-60 years with active COVID-19. Sequenced material: peripheral blood. The chain recombines TRBV5-6 with TRBJ1-1; possibly TRBD1 for D (5 bases). The DNA for the CDR3 is TGTGCCAGCAGCGAACAGGACCTGGGGAACACTGAAGCTTTCTTT. This gives the protein CASSEQDLGNTEAFF. The full variable domain, completed using reference TRBV5-6 and TRBJ1-1, is DAGVTQSPTHLIKTRGQQVTLRCSPKSGHDTVSWYQQALGQGPQFIFQYYEEEERQRGNFPDRFSGHQFPNYSSELNVNALLLGDSALYLCASSEQDLGNTEAFFGQGTRLTVV.